This passage covers 15 T cell receptor beta chains from one sample sequenced in a study of PD-1 blockade in classical Hodgkin lymphoma. No patient escaped relapse after autologous stem cell transplantation, and brentuximab vedotin exposure varied. Here immunoSEQ multiplex PCR was the method, and the copy in TCRdb shows in-frame clones only, minus some. The sample has tens of thousands of clones, 73% seen once. The sequencing here drew on peripheral blood mononuclear cells (PBMCs), taken before the second cycle of nivolumab. The origin of the receptors is a human donor with classical Hodgkin lymphoma.

This clone has only one observation. The chain carries TRBV19 and TRBJ2-7; 7 bases agree with TRBD1. This CDR3 comprises 19 residues. Germline V gene lookup returns CDR1 LNHDA and CDR2 SQIVND (reference sequence). The V segment lost 5 bases and the J segment 6 bases; nucleotides outside the gene matches: 25. The CDR3 here is CASSLRTGFSLPSGAEQYF. CDR3 bases: TGTGCCAGTAGTCTAAGGACAGGCTTCTCTTTACCCTCCGGAGCCGAGCAGTACTTC.

The chain couples TRBV28 to TRBJ1-1; 7 bases fit TRBD1. Per the germline V gene, CDR1 is MDHEN and CDR2 is SYDVKM. This CDR3 comprises 16 residues. V lost 1 base to trimming and J lost 4 bases; unmatched junction nucleotides: 9. CDR3 in amino acids: CASSLLGGAGRTEAFF. For the CDR3, the DNA is TGTGCCAGCAGTTTATTAGGGGGCGCAGGTCGCACTGAAGCTTTCTTT. The whole variable domain, remainder taken from reference TRBV28 and TRBJ1-1, is DVKVTQSSRYLVKRTGEKVFLECVQDMDHENMFWYRQDPGLGLRLIYFSYDVKMKEKGDIPEGYSVSREKKERFSLILESASTNQTSMYLCASSLLGGAGRTEAFFGQGTRLTVV.

CDR3 DNA sequence: TGTGCCAGTAGAGGAGTAACTCTCGAAGCTTTCTTT. Encoded protein: CASRGVTLEAFF. The chain combines TRBV19 with TRBJ1-1; D is uncertain. Trimming stripped 6 bases from V and 8 bases from J, with 13 bases between. CDR3 length equals 12 residues. Per germline, CDR1 LNHDA and CDR2 SQIVND (reference sequence). The whole variable domain, remainder taken from reference TRBV19 and TRBJ1-1, is DGGITQSPKYLFRKEGQNVTLSCEQNLNHDAMYWYRQDPGQGLRLIYYSQIVNDFQKGDIAEGYSVSREKKESFPLTVTSAQKNPTAFYLCASRGVTLEAFFGQGTRLTVV.

V is TRBV11-2 and J is TRBJ2-7; no clear D. V lost 5 bases, J lost 3 bases, and 5 bases lay in between. CDR1 is SGHAT and CDR2 is FQNNGV in the germline V gene. The CDR3 is 11 residues long. Here the CDR3 reads CASSIHYEQYF. The DNA for the CDR3 is TGTGCCAGCAGCATACACTACGAGCAGTACTTC.

The genes are TRBV7-2 and TRBJ2-2; TRBD2 is a possible D gene (7 bases). This CDR3 comprises 17 residues. Germline V lookup: CDR1 SGHTA, CDR2 FQGNSA. The V and J ends lost 7 bases and 0 bases respectively, with 18 bases between them. The CDR3 spells CASTPWGLAANTGELFF. The CDR3, as DNA: TGTGCCAGCACCCCTTGGGGGCTAGCGGCGAACACCGGGGAGCTGTTTTTT.

The chain couples TRBV28 to TRBJ1-5; TRBD1 matches at 7 bases. Germline lookup yields CDR1 MDHEN and CDR2 SYDVKM. Trimming cost V 6 bases and J 9 bases; bases outside gene matches: 5. The CDR3 consists of 12 residues. In nucleotides, the CDR3 is TGTGCCAGCAGGACAGGGAGGGGGCCCCAGCATTTT. Protein: CASRTGRGPQHF.

The J gene is TRBJ2-1, the V gene TRBV6-1, with 8 bases aligning to TRBD2. Germline values: CDR1 MNHNS, CDR2 SASEGT. The J segment lost 0 bases and the V segment lost 4 bases, leaving 2 bases of the junction unmatched. The CDR3 length is 15 residues. CDR3 residues: CASSVSGSSYNEQFF. CDR3 sequence (DNA): TGTGCCAGCAGTGTCAGCGGGAGCTCCTACAATGAGCAGTTCTTC.

The chain is built from TRBV10-3 and TRBJ2-7; 7 nucleotides agree with TRBD2. The germline V gene encodes CDR1 ENHRY and CDR2 SYGVKD. The CDR3 has 16 residues. V was clipped by 8 bases and J by 0 bases; unmatched bases: 13. The CDR3 loop is CAIGGGEAKSSYEQYF. CDR3 bases: TGTGCCATCGGGGGGGGAGAGGCGAAGAGCTCCTACGAGCAGTACTTC.

Worth noting for this clone: The identical CDR3 is also encoded by other nucleotide sequences in the sample. V gene TRBV5-1 combines with J gene TRBJ1-1; D is undetermined. CDR3 length: 14 residues. Trimming took off 3 bases at V and 1 base at J, with 10 bases between the two ends. From germline, CDR1 is SGHRS and CDR2 YFSETQ. The CDR3 here is CASSWRTGNTEAFF. CDR3 in DNA: TGCGCCAGCAGCTGGCGGACTGGGAACACTGAAGCTTTCTTT.

The rearrangement uses TRBV7-2 and TRBJ1-1; D is undetermined. Per germline, CDR1 SGHTA and CDR2 FQGNSA. With 3 bases removed from V and 4 bases from J, the gap between germline ends came to 9 bases. The CDR3 contains 13 residues. CDR3 amino acids: CASSLTGFTEAFF. Here the CDR3 DNA reads TGTGCCAGCAGCTTGACGGGATTCACTGAAGCTTTCTTT.

CDR3 nucleotide sequence: TGTGCCAGCACTCCACAGGACGCCTACACTGAAGCTTTCTTT. Its translation is CASTPQDAYTEAFF. This chain connects TRBV28 to TRBJ1-1; the D gene is possibly TRBD1 (5 bases). Germline loops: CDR1 MDHEN, CDR2 SYDVKM. The CDR3 has 14 residues. V shed 7 bases and J shed 3 bases, with 15 bases lying between them.

J is TRBJ2-7 and V is TRBV28, with D perhaps matching TRBD1 (6 bases). Trimming cost V 4 bases and J 2 bases, with 15 bases left between them. Germline lookup yields CDR1 MDHEN and CDR2 SYDVKM. The CDR3 runs 15 residues. DNA of the CDR3: TGTGCCAGCAGTTCCTTGGACAGACAGACCTACGAGCAGTACTTC. This gives the protein CASSSLDRQTYEQYF.

The V call is TRBV6-5, the J call TRBJ2-6; D call uncertain. The CDR3 totals 15 residues. Trimming pared 5 bases from V and 0 bases from J, leaving 8 bases between. Germline-derived CDR1 and CDR2 are MNHEY and SVGAGI. CDR3 bases: TGTGCCAGCAGTCCTGGGATCTCTGGGGCCAACGTCCTGACTTTC. Translation gives CASSPGISGANVLTF.

The CDR3 bases are TGTGCCAGCAGCTTAGCCTCCGGGACTAGCGGGAGTCCGTTCTTC. Protein: CASSLASGTSGSPFF. The chain is built from TRBV7-2 and TRBJ2-1, with 14 bases that match TRBD2. With V trimmed by 0 bases and J by 15 bases, 7 bases remained unmatched. Germline V gene lookup returns CDR1 SGHTA and CDR2 FQGNSA. The CDR3 covers 15 residues.

V usage is TRBV7-3 and J usage is TRBJ2-2, with D unclear. Germline lookup yields CDR1 SGHTA and CDR2 FQGTGA. Trimming took 8 bases from V and 3 from J, leaving 7 bases between them. This CDR3 has 12 residues. The CDR3 region is CASRKDTGELFF. The CDR3 DNA follows: TGTGCCAGCCGTAAGGACACCGGGGAGCTGTTTTTT. The full variable domain, completed using reference TRBV7-3 and TRBJ2-2, is GAGVSQTPSNKVTEKGKYVELRCDPISGHTALYWYRQSLGQGPEFLIYFQGTGAADDSGLPNDRFFAVRPEGSVSTLKIQRTERGDSAVYLCASRKDTGELFFGEGSRLTVL.